A selection of T cell receptor beta chains follows, all from one sample in a study of cytomegalovirus exposure and HLA in healthy donors. Method: immunoSEQ multiplex PCR; TCRdb's copy keeps in-frame clones and lacks some. The data include some 200,000 clones; the top ten clones carry about 0.8%. What was sequenced was PBMCs. The source is a woman aged 18-29 years in good health and CMV-seropositive. The CDR3 runs from the conserved cysteine through the conserved F or W. The D gene is left open where the match is weak.

TRBJ1-5,TRBD1,TRBV7-2,TGTGCCAGCAGCATATCCGGGACAGGGGGCGCCTGGCAGCCCCAGCATTTT,CASSISGTGGAWQPQHF
TRBJ1-4,.,TRBV7-2,TGTGCCAGCAGCTTAGCGGCTGGTGAAAAACTGTTTTTT,CASSLAAGEKLFF
TRBJ2-7,.,TRBV2,TGTGCCAGCAGTGAAGTTGCCAGCTACGAGCAGTACTTC,CASSEVASYEQYF
TRBJ2-1,TRBD2,TRBV4-3,TGCGCCAGCAGCCAAGTAGCGGGGGGGCGGGATGAGCAGTTCTTC,CASSQVAGGRDEQFF
TRBJ2-3,.,TRBV18,TGTGCCAGCTCACCGGGAGGAGGCACAGATACGCAGTATTTT,CASSPGGGTDTQYF
TRBJ1-3,.,TRBV20-1,TGCAGTGCTAAACATGGAAACACCATATATTTT,CSAKHGNTIYF
TRBJ2-2,TRBD1,TRBV15,TGTGCCACCAGCAGAGATCAGGGGGCCGGGGAGCTGTTTTTT,CATSRDQGAGELFF
TRBJ2-7,.,TRBV18,TGTGCCAGCTCTCCAAACCCGCGGGGAAGCTCCTACGAGCAGTACTTC,CASSPNPRGSSYEQYF
TRBJ1-1,.,TRBV5-4,TGTGCCAGCAGCTTGGCCGGGGGGAGGGACACTGAAGCTTTCTTT,CASSLAGGRDTEAFF
TRBJ1-6,.,TRBV29-1,TGCAGCGTTAGGGACCGGGGGAATTCACCCCTCCACTTT,CSVRDRGNSPLHF
TRBJ1-1,.,TRBV5-4,TGTGCCAGCAAACAGGGGAACACTGAAGCTTTCTTT,CASKQGNTEAFF
TRBJ2-1,TRBD2,TRBV30,TGTGCCGGGCGAGAAAAACTAGCGGGAAAAACCGCCTACAATGAGCAGTTCTTC,CAGREKLAGKTAYNEQFF
TRBJ2-1,.,TRBV29-1,TGCAGCGGGGGCCCAGAGGATTGGAATGAGCAGTTCTTC,CSGGPEDWNEQFF
TRBJ1-3,TRBD1,TRBV6-1,TGTGCCAGCAGTGAAGTTGGGACAGGGACCTCTGGAAACACCATATATTTT,CASSEVGTGTSGNTIYF
TRBJ2-5,.,TRBV2,TGTGCCGGAGGGCGCCAGGTAGCAGAGACCCAGTACTTC,CAGGRQVAETQYF
TRBJ1-1,TRBD1,TRBV4-3,TGCGCCAGCTCCCCAGGGGGCGGCTTTAACACTGAAGCTTTCTTT,CASSPGGGFNTEAFF
TRBJ1-5,.,TRBV23-1,TGCGCCAGCAGTCCCTTTGAGGAGGGCAATAGCAATCAGCCCCAGCATTTT,CASSPFEEGNSNQPQHF
TRBJ1-6,.,TRBV4-3,TGCGCCAGCAGCCAAGATATCGGACCGGTGGGGGCGGCCCTCCACTTT,CASSQDIGPVGAALHF
TRBJ1-4,TRBD1,TRBV5-6,TGTGCCAGCAGCTTAAGGACAGGAGTTAATGAAAAACTGTTTTTT,CASSLRTGVNEKLFF
TRBJ2-1,TRBD1,TRBV5-1,TGCGCCAGCAGCTTCCGGGACAGCTACGGTGAGCAGTTCTTC,CASSFRDSYGEQFF
TRBJ2-1,.,TRBV7-3,TGTGCCAGCAGCCTAGACTTTGGGTCCTACAATGAGCAGTTCTTC,CASSLDFGSYNEQFF
TRBJ2-5,TRBD2,TRBV15,TGTGCCACCAGCTTCGGACTAGCGGGAGGGCGTGGAGAGACCCAGTACTTC,CATSFGLAGGRGETQYF
TRBJ2-6,TRBD1,TRBV7-9,TGTGCCAGCAGCTCGGACAGGGCGGGAGGGGCCAACGTCCTGACTTTC,CASSSDRAGGANVLTF
TRBJ2-3,TRBD1,TRBV7-9,TGTGCCAGCACTTTAGGGGGCCCAAGCACAGATACGCAGTATTTT,CASTLGGPSTDTQYF
TRBJ1-6,.,TRBV7-8,TGTGCCAGCAGCTTAGGACAAAATAATTCACCCCTCCACTTT,CASSLGQNNSPLHF
TRBJ2-1,.,TRBV7-2,TGTGCCAGCAGCTTAGCCCGGACTAAGGCCCATGAGCAGTTCTTC,CASSLARTKAHEQFF
TRBJ2-7,TRBD1,TRBV9,TGTGCCAGCAGCCAGGGACAGCTGATCAACGAGCAGTACTTC,CASSQGQLINEQYF
TRBJ2-1,TRBD2,TRBV30,TGTGCCTGGAGAGGGAGCGGGAGGTCGAAGTTCTTC,CAWRGSGRSKFF